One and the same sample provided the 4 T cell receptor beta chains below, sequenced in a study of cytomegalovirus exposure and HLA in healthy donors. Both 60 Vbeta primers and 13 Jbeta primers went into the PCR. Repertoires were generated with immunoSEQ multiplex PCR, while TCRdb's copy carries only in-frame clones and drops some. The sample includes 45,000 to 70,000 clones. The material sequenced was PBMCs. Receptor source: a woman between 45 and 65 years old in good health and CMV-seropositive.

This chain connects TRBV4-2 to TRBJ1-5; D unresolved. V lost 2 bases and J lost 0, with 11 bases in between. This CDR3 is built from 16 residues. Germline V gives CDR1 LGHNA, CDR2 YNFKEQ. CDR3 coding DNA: TGTGCCAGCAGCCAAACATTTCTTTATAGCAATCAGCCCCAGCATTTT. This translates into CASSQTFLYSNQPQHF.

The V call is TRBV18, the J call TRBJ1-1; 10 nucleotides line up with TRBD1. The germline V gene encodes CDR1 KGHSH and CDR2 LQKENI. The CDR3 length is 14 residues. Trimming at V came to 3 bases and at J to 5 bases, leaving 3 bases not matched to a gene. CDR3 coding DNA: TGTGCCAGCTCACCGGACAGGGGGGGGACTGAAGCTTTCTTT. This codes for CASSPDRGGTEAFF. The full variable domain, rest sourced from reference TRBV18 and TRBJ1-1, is NAGVMQNPRHLVRRRGQEARLRCSPMKGHSHVYWYRQLPEEGLKFMVYLQKENIIDESGMPKERFSAEFPKEGPSILRIQQVVRGDSAAYFCASSPDRGGTEAFFGQGTRLTVV.

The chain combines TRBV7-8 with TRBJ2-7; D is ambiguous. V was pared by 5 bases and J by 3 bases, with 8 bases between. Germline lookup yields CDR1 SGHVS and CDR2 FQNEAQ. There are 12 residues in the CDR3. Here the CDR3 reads CASSASGYEQYF. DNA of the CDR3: TGTGCCAGCAGCGCCTCAGGCTACGAGCAGTACTTC.

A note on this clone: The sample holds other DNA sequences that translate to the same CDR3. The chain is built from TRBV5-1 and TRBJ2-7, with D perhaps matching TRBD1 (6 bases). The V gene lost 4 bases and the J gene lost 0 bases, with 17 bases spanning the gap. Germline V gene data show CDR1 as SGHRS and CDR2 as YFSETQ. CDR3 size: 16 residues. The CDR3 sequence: CASSPRSTGGSYEQYF. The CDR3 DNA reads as TGCGCCAGCAGCCCCCGGTCGACAGGCGGCTCCTACGAGCAGTACTTC.